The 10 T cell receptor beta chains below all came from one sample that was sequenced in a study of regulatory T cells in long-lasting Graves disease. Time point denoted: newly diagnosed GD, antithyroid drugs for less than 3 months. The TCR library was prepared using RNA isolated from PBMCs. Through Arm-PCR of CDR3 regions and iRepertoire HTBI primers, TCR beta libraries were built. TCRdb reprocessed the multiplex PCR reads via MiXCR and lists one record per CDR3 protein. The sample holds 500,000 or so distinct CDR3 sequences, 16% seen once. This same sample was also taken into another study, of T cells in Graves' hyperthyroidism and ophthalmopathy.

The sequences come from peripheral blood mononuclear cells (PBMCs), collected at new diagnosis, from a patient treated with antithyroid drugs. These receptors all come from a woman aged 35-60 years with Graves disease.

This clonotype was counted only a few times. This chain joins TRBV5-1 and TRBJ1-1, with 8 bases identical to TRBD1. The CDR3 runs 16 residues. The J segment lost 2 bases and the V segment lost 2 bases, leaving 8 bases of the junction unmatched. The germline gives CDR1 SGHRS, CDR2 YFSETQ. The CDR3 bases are TGCGCCAGCAGCTTCCGGACAGGGACGGGCAACACTGAAGCTTTCTTT. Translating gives CASSFRTGTGNTEAFF.

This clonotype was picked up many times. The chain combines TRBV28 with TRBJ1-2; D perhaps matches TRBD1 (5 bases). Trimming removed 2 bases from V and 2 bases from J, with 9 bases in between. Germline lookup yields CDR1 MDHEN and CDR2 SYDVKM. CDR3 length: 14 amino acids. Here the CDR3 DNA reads TGTGCCAGCAGTTTAGGGGACGCAAACTATGGCTACACCTTC. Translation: CASSLGDANYGYTF.

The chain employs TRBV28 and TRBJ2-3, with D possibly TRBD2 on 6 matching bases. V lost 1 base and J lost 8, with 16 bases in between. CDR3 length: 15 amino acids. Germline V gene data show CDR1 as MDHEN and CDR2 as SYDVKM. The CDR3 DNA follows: TGTGCCAGCAGTTTATATCTCTCCCTGGGAGGTACGCAGTATTTT. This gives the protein CASSLYLSLGGTQYF.

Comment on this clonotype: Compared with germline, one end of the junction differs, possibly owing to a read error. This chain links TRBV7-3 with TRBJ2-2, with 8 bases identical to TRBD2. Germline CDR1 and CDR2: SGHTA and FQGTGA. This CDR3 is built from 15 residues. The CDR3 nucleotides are TGTGCCAGCAGCAACTCGGGGGGGGACACCGGGGAACTGTTTTTT. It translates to CASSNSGGDTGELFF.

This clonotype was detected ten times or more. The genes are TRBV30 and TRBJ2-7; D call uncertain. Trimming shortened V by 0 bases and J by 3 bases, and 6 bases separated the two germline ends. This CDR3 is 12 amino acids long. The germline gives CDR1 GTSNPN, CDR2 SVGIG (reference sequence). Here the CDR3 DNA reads TGTGCCTGGAGTGTAGGGTTCTACGAGCAGTACTTC. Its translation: CAWSVGFYEQYF.

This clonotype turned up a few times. CDR3 protein: CSCGAGPNTGELFF. The CDR3 DNA follows: TGCAGCTGCGGGGCAGGCCCGAACACCGGGGAGCTGTTTTTT. The chain recombines TRBV29-1 with TRBJ2-2, with D possibly matching TRBD2 (6 bases). Germline V gene sequence: CDR1 SQVTM, CDR2 ANQGSEA. This CDR3 has 14 residues. V lost 8 bases and J lost 0, with 13 bases in between.

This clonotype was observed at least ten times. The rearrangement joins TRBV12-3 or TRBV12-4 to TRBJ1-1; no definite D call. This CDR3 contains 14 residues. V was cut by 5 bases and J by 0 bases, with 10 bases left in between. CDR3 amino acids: CASSQEELNTEAFF. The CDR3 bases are TGTGCCAGCAGTCAAGAGGAGCTGAACACTGAAGCTTTCTTT.

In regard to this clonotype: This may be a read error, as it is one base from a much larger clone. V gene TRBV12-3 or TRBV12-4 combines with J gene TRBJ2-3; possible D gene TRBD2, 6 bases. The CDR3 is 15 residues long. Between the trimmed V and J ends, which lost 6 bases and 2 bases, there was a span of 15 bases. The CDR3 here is CASSPPLANTDTQYF. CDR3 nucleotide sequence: TGTGCCAGCAGCCCCCCCCTAGCGAACACAGATACGCAGTATTTT.

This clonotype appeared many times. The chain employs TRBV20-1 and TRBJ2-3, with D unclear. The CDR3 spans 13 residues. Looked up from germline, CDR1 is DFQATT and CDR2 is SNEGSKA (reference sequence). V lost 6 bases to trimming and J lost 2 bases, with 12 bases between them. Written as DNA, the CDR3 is TGCAGTGCCACCCGCGACCCCACAGATACGCAGTATTTT. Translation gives CSATRDPTDTQYF.

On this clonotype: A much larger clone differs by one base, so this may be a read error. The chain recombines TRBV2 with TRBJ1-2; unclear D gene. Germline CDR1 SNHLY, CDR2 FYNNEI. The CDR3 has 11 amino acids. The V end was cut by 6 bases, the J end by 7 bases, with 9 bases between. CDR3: CASSATVGYTF. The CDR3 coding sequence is TGTGCCAGCAGCGCAACCGTTGGCTACACCTTC.